The following is a T cell receptor (beta chain) sequence with its context. At one end, the junction sequence differs from germline, possibly due to a read error. The sample is drawn from a study of control samples from healthy donors and cancer patients. Germline values: CDR1 SGHVS, CDR2 FQNEAQ. The CDR3 is 12 residues long. Method: immunoSEQ multiplex PCR; TCRdb's copy keeps in-frame clones and lacks some. Altogether 400,000 to 500,000 clones are present, approximately 92% being singletons, with the ten largest covering 6% to 7%. The receptor comes from a man aged 35 to 55 with head and neck cancer. The chain links TRBV7-8 to TRBJ1-1; TRBD1 agrees at 8 bases. Source material: PBMCs. CDR3 residues: CASSSTRQGNIF. As DNA, the CDR3 is TGTGCCAGCAGCTCAACCCGACAGGGGAACATCTTT.